This T cell receptor (beta chain) was sequenced for a study of T cells in Graves' hyperthyroidism and ophthalmopathy. Study information: Peripheral blood specimens were obtained at initial diagnosis, prior to any treatment. Study outcomes and limitations: In validation, the model predicted ophthalmopathy. These predictions came a median roughly seven months before onset. Among thyroid clonotypes expanded above 0.001, most also appeared in blood.

Concerning this clonotype itself: As yet, its antigen is unknown.

Amplification yielded TCR beta CDR3 regions, with RNA transcripts as the source. The TCR CDR3 was amplified in a first-round RT-PCR using the HTBI primer set. Via MiXCR, TCRdb re-called the multiplex PCR reads, giving one row per CDR3 protein. This table holds hundreds of thousands of distinct CDR3 sequences, 15% to 20% found once. Diagnoses rested on clinical symptoms, serum thyroxine and TRAb, thyroid ultrasound and orbital computed tomography. The CDR3 loop spans 14 amino acids. Germline V gene sequence: CDR1 SEHNR, CDR2 FQNEAQ (reference sequence). V was clipped by 2 bases and J by 1 base, with 8 bases between them.

The sequencing sample was made of blood. The clonotype comes from a woman in her twenties or thirties with Graves' hyperthyroidism. The gene calls are TRBV7-9 and TRBJ1-1; possible D gene TRBD1, 5 bases. This chain's CDR3 is CASSLMGRNTEAFF. The CDR3 DNA sequence: TGTGCCAGCAGCTTAATGGGACGGAACACTGAAGCTTTCTTT.